The 25 T cell receptor beta chains presented below share a single source sample, sequenced in a study of beta chain features in type 1 diabetes. Expressed TCRB transcripts were sequenced, since all the RNA that had been isolated was reverse transcribed. Profiling relied on immunoSEQ multiplex PCR, and the TCRdb table lists in-frame clones only, not all of them. This sample has some 44,000 clones, with roughly 56% found just once. Material: Tregs from blood. These receptors were obtained from a young woman in good health.

The V gene is TRBV25-1, the J gene TRBJ2-7; 7 positions agree with TRBD1. The CDR3 is 14 amino acids. Germline-derived CDR1 and CDR2 are MGHDK and SYGVNS. Trimming removed 5 bases from V and 5 bases from J; junction bases left unmatched: 9. CDR3 nucleotides: TGTGCCAGCAGTTGGCGGACAGGTGACCACGAGCAGTACTTC. It translates to CASSWRTGDHEQYF.

The rearrangement uses TRBV5-4 and TRBJ1-2; the D gene is possibly TRBD1 (5 bases). This CDR3 is 13 amino acids long. The V end lost 2 bases, the J end lost 3 bases, and 8 bases lay between the germline ends. CDR1 and CDR2 (germline): SGHNT, YYREEE (reference sequence). CDR3 loop: CASSFGRDYGYTF. The CDR3 DNA reads TGTGCCAGCAGCTTCGGCAGGGACTATGGCTACACCTTC.

In its sample, this clone was seen a few times. V usage is TRBV29-1 and J usage is TRBJ2-5; D remains unclear. Deletions cut 7 bases from V and 2 bases from J, with 5 bases between. This CDR3 contains 10 residues. In germline, CDR1 is SQVTM, CDR2 ANQGSEA. Written as DNA, the CDR3 is TGCAGCGGGCTTCAAGAGACCCAGTACTTC. This gives the protein CSGLQETQYF.

There are a few counts of this clone. This chain connects TRBV19 to TRBJ2-5, with no clear D. The CDR3 has 11 amino acids. CDR1 is LNHDA and CDR2 is SQIVND in the germline V gene (reference sequence). V was shortened by 4 bases and J by 2 bases, with 2 bases between the two germline ends. The CDR3 loop reads CASSTQETQYF. CDR3 DNA: TGTGCCAGTAGTACACAAGAGACCCAGTACTTC.

The chain has TRBV18 and TRBJ2-3; 7 positions match TRBD2. The CDR3 totals 14 residues. V lost 6 bases and J lost 1; bases outside the gene matches: 4. CDR1 KGHSH and CDR2 LQKENI come from the germline V gene. As DNA, the CDR3 is TGTGCCAGCTCTTCTCTAGCGGGCACAGATACGCAGTATTTT. It specifies CASSSLAGTDTQYF. The variable domain in full, with the rest retrieved from reference TRBV18 and TRBJ2-3, is NAGVMQNPRHLVRRRGQEARLRCSPMKGHSHVYWYRQLPEEGLKFMVYLQKENIIDESGMPKERFSAEFPKEGPSILRIQQVVRGDSAAYFCASSSLAGTDTQYFGPGTRLTVL.

The genes are TRBV29-1 and TRBJ2-2; TRBD1 agrees at 8 bases. V was clipped by 1 base and J by 5 bases; unmatched bases: 6. This CDR3 region has 15 residues. The germline V gene has CDR1 SQVTM and CDR2 ANQGSEA. The CDR3 bases are TGCAGCGTTGAAGTTACAGGGGGTGGAACCGGGGAGCTGTTTTTT. Translating it yields CSVEVTGGGTGELFF.

The CDR3, as DNA: TGTGCCAGTAGTAAGGTCAGGGGCCAAATCTCTGGGGCCAACGTCCTGACTTTC. Translation: CASSKVRGQISGANVLTF. The chain is built from TRBV19 and TRBJ2-6, with D perhaps TRBD1 (6 bases). In germline, CDR1 is LNHDA, CDR2 SQIVND (reference sequence). V lost 4 bases, J lost 0 bases, and 16 bases lay in between. CDR3 length: 18 residues. The full variable domain, rest sourced from reference TRBV19 and TRBJ2-6, is DGGITQSPKYLFRKEGQNVTLSCEQNLNHDAMYWYRQDPGQGLRLIYYSQIVNDFQKGDIAEGYSVSREKKESFPLTVTSAQKNPTAFYLCASSKVRGQISGANVLTFGAGSRLTVL.

This clone was seen a single time. The genes are TRBV29-1 and TRBJ2-2, with D uncertain. CDR3 size: 11 residues. V lost 3 bases and J 4 bases, leaving 3 bases between the germline ends. The germline CDR1 and CDR2 sequences are SQVTM and ANQGSEA. The CDR3 spells CSVDRTGELFF. As DNA, the CDR3 is TGCAGCGTTGATCGCACCGGGGAGCTGTTTTTT.

This clone was counted only a few times. The chain employs TRBV7-2 and TRBJ1-1; tentative D call: TRBD1 (6 bases). V lost 4 bases to trimming and J lost 1 base, with 10 bases between them. The CDR3 is made up of 14 amino acids. CDR1 and CDR2 from the germline V gene are SGHTA and FQGNSA. The CDR3 is CASSSGQSNTEAFF. The CDR3 DNA sequence: TGTGCCAGCAGCTCTGGACAGTCGAACACTGAAGCTTTCTTT.

This clone occurred a few times. The gene calls are TRBV11-2 and TRBJ2-1; tentative D call: TRBD2 (6 bases). CDR1 is SGHAT, CDR2 FQNNGV, per germline. The germline V and J ends were trimmed by 5 bases and 6 bases, with 20 bases remaining between them. This CDR3 is 16 amino acids long. This CDR3 reads CASSLQLASISNEQFF. The CDR3 DNA reads TGTGCCAGCAGCCTTCAACTAGCCTCGATAAGCAATGAGCAGTTCTTC. The whole variable domain, remainder taken from reference TRBV11-2 and TRBJ2-1, is EAGVAQSPRYKIIEKRQSVAFWCNPISGHATLYWYQQILGQGPKLLIQFQNNGVVDDSQLPKDRFSAERLKGVDSTLKIQPAKLEDSAVYLCASSLQLASISNEQFFGPGTRLTVL.

This clone came up a few times. The genes are TRBV5-4 and TRBJ2-1; the match to TRBD1 covers 8 bases. The V and J ends lost 3 bases and 3 bases, in that order; junction bases with no gene match: 5. The CDR3 is made up of 15 amino acids. Germline CDR1 and CDR2: SGHNT and YYREEE (reference sequence). The CDR3 spells CASSSPGQDYNEQFF. The CDR3 coding sequence is TGTGCCAGCAGCTCCCCGGGACAGGACTACAATGAGCAGTTCTTC.

CDR3 nucleotide sequence: TGTGCCAGCAGCCTAGTGGTGGGTCAGGGGTTTCAGCCCCAGCATTTT. It encodes CASSLVVGQGFQPQHF. The chain carries TRBV28 and TRBJ1-5; weak D call: TRBD1 (6 bases). V was shortened by 6 bases and J by 6 bases, with 21 bases between the two germline ends. Germline CDR1 MDHEN, CDR2 SYDVKM. CDR3 length equals 16 residues.

The chain couples TRBV5-1 to TRBJ1-3; 11 nucleotides line up with TRBD1. Trimming at V came to 4 bases and at J to 0 bases, leaving 6 bases not matched to a gene. The CDR3 is 17 residues long. Germline lookup yields CDR1 SGHRS and CDR2 YFSETQ. The DNA of the CDR3 is TGCGCCAGCAGCCCCGGACAGGGGGCTCCCTCTGGAAACACCATATATTTT. Encoded protein: CASSPGQGAPSGNTIYF.

The chain is built from TRBV14 and TRBJ2-5, with a tentative D call TRBD2 (6 bases). Per the germline V gene, CDR1 is SGHDN and CDR2 is FVKESK. V was clipped by 4 bases and J by 3 bases, with 15 bases between them. The CDR3 is 15 amino acids. CDR3 residues: CASSRLGTSKETQYF. Written as DNA, the CDR3 is TGTGCCAGCAGCCGGTTAGGGACTTCTAAAGAGACCCAGTACTTC.

This clone was seen more than once but under ten times. This chain uses TRBV29-1 with TRBJ2-7; weak D call: TRBD1 (6 bases). This CDR3 contains 15 residues. The V end was cut by 5 bases, the J end by 2 bases, with 19 bases between. CDR1 and CDR2 (germline): SQVTM, ANQGSEA. The CDR3 spells CSVRSGTLHAYEQYF. The CDR3 coding sequence is TGCAGCGTTCGATCCGGGACACTTCATGCCTACGAGCAGTACTTC.

CDR3 nucleotides: TGCAGCGTTGAACAGGGGAACACTGAAGCTTTCTTT. Translated: CSVEQGNTEAFF. The J gene is TRBJ1-1, the V gene TRBV29-1; the D gene is possibly TRBD1 (5 bases). The CDR3 sequence is 12 residues long. Germline V gene lookup returns CDR1 SQVTM and CDR2 ANQGSEA. Between the trimmed V and J ends, which lost 2 bases and 1 base, there was a span of 5 bases.

This chain connects TRBV30 to TRBJ2-1, with D possibly TRBD1 on 5 matching bases. The germline gives CDR1 GTSNPN, CDR2 SVGIG (reference sequence). This CDR3 is built from 13 residues. V gave up 0 bases and J gave up 4 bases, with 7 bases separating them. CDR3 protein: CAWSVGQYNEQFF. For the CDR3, the DNA is TGTGCCTGGAGTGTTGGACAATACAATGAGCAGTTCTTC.

The gene calls are TRBV29-1 and TRBJ2-3, with 9 positions matching TRBD2. The germline V gene encodes CDR1 SQVTM and CDR2 ANQGSEA. The CDR3 is made up of 15 amino acids. The ends lost 4 bases at V and 4 bases at J; junction bases unmatched: 9. CDR3 sequence (DNA): TGCAGCGTTGCTTCGGGCGGGAGGGCCCCAGATACGCAGTATTTT. It translates to CSVASGGRAPDTQYF.

J is TRBJ1-1 and V is TRBV7-9; D ambiguous. The ends were cut back, 2 bases at V and 0 bases at J, with 16 bases in the middle. The germline V gene encodes CDR1 SEHNR and CDR2 FQNEAQ (reference sequence). The CDR3 has 17 residues. The CDR3 reads CASSLQAGLLLNTEAFF. CDR3 sequence (DNA): TGTGCCAGCAGCTTACAGGCAGGTCTTCTCCTGAACACTGAAGCTTTCTTT.

The chain couples TRBV7-9 to TRBJ2-1, with 8 bases that match TRBD2. The junction had 6 bases not matched to a gene; V was cut back by 4 bases and J by 10 bases. CDR3 length: 13 residues. CDR1 is SEHNR, CDR2 FQNEAQ, per germline (reference sequence). CDR3 loop: CASSSTRLAEQFF. CDR3 nucleotides: TGTGCCAGCAGCTCAACGAGACTAGCGGAGCAGTTCTTC.

The chain combines TRBV7-6 with TRBJ2-5; possible D gene TRBD2, 6 bases. Gene TRBJ2-7 matches the end of the DNA better, so the J call may be wrong. The CDR3 runs 15 residues. CDR1 is SGHVS, CDR2 FNYEAQ, per germline. The CDR3 DNA follows: TGTGCCAGCAGCTTTGATGTTGGACTACCCTCCGAGCAGTACTTC. It encodes CASSFDVGLPSEQYF.

V gene TRBV10-1 combines with J gene TRBJ1-1, with 8 nucleotides matching TRBD1. The CDR3 is 15 residues long. The germline gives CDR1 WNHNN, CDR2 SYGVQD (reference sequence). With V trimmed by 6 bases and J by 1 base, 7 bases remained unmatched. The CDR3 is CASRPGQGENTEAFF. CDR3 in DNA: TGCGCCAGCAGGCCCGGACAGGGTGAGAACACTGAAGCTTTCTTT.

The chain employs TRBV2 and TRBJ2-7, with D possibly being TRBD2 (7 bases). V was clipped by 6 bases and J by 2 bases, with 20 bases between them. The CDR3 totals 16 residues. The germline gives CDR1 SNHLY, CDR2 FYNNEI. CDR3 sequence reads: CASRSRGGFCPYEQYF. In DNA, the CDR3 is TGTGCCAGCAGGTCAAGGGGGGGGTTTTGTCCCTACGAGCAGTACTTC.

Only a few counts were recorded for this clone. This rearrangement joins TRBV10-3 to TRBJ2-7; 8 bases line up with TRBD1. J gave up 0 bases and V 6 bases, and 10 bases lay outside the gene matches. CDR3 length: 16 amino acids. Germline CDR1 ENHRY, CDR2 SYGVKD. The CDR3 here is CAISNRDRSVSYEQYF. DNA of the CDR3: TGTGCCATCAGCAACCGGGACAGGTCGGTCTCCTACGAGCAGTACTTC.

In this sample, this clone turned up a few times. The chain recombines TRBV7-9 with TRBJ2-4, with TRBD1 matching 9 bases. V shed 1 base, J shed 1 base, and the junction held 8 bases outside the gene matches. Germline CDR1 SEHNR, CDR2 FQNEAQ (reference sequence). The CDR3 covers 18 residues. The chain's CDR3 is CASSLETGGPLAKNIQYF. CDR3 DNA sequence: TGTGCCAGCAGCTTAGAGACAGGGGGACCTCTGGCCAAAAACATTCAGTACTTC.